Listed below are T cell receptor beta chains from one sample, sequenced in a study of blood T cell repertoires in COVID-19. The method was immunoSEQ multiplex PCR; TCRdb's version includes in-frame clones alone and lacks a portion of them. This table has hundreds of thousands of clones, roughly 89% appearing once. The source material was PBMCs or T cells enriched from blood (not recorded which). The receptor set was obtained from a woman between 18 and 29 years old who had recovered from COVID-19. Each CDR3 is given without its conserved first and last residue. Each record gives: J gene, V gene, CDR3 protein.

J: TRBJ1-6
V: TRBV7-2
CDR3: ASSLNRGNSPLH

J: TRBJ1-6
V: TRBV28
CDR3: ASRGTLGSVFSPLH

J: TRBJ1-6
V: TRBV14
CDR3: ASSQGIEINSPLH

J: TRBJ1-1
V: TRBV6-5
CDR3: ASRQGYEAF

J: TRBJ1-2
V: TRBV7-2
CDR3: ASSEDRRKGYT

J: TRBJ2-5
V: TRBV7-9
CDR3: ASSLGAETQY

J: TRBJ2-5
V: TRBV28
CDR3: ASSPQAGQETQY

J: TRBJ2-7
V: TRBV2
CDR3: ATGHRLDEQY

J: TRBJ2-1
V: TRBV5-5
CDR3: ASSLERQGWYEQF

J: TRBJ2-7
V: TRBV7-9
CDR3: ASSLETGVHEQY

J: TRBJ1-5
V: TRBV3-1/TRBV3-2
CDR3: ASSQAGGPHQPQH

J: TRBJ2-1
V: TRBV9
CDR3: ASSAGQGAGGIGDEQF

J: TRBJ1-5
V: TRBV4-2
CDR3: ASSQVGDLSNQPQH

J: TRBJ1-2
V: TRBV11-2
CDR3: ASSPGTGVNYGYT

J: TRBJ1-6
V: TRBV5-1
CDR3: ASSPDLGQGKPLH

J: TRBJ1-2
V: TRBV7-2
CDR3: ASTPPGVAYGYT

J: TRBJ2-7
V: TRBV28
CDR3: ASTNLGQAYEQY

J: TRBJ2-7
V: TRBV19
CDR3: ASSPRQGASYEQY

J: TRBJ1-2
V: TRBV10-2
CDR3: ASSEFNQGYGYT

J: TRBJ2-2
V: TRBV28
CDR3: ASSLGTSGFNTGELF

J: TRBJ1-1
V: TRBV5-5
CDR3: ASSLDPYRGLGEAF

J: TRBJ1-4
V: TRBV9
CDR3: ASSVWGGNEKLF

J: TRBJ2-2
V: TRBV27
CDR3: ASRPAAGAGELF

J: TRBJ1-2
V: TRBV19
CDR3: ASRRELGTGDGYT

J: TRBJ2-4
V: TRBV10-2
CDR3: ASSELEGRGNKNIQY

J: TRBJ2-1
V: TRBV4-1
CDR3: ASSQVNLAEYNEQF

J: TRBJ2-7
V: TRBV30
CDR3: AWDRGYYEQY

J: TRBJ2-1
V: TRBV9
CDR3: ASSVLAGAYNEQF

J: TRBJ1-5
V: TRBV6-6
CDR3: ASSTGVNQPQH

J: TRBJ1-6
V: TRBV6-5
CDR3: ASRRNRNSPLH

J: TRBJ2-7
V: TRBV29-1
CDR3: SVTGGSSYEQY

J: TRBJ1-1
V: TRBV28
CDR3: ATLPPGVGTEAF

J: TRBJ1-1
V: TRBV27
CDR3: ASRIALNTEAF

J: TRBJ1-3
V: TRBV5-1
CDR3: ASSLDDARPNTIY

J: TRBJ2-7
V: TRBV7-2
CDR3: ASSLDGTSGGRYEQY

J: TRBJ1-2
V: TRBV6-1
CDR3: ASSEAGGQDYGYT

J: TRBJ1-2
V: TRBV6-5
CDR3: ASRPDGYYGYT

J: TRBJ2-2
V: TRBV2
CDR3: ASSVGLAGGSTGELF

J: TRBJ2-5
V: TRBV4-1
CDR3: ASSQTQRLEGETQY

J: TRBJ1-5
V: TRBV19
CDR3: ASSTQGDQPQH

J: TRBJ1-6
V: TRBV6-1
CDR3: ASSAYGYNSPLH

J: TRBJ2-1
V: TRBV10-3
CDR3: AINSGTFNEQF

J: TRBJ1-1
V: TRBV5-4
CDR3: ASSFSPGQYTEAF

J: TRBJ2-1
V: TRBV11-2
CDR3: ASSLVLTGDDEQF

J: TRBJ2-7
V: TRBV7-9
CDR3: ASSFTGSASDEQY

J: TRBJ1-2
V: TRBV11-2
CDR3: ASSSIGGQGDRNVGYT

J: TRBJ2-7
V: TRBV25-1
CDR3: ASLSSGRFNEQY

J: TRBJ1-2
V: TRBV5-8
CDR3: ASSRGGTSYGYT

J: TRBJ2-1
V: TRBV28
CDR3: ASSSPGGAPYNEQF

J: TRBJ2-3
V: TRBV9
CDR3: ASSVGGWTSGDRDTQY

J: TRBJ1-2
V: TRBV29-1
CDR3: SVGDRAYGYT

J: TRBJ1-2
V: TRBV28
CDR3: ASSREDRKTRGYT